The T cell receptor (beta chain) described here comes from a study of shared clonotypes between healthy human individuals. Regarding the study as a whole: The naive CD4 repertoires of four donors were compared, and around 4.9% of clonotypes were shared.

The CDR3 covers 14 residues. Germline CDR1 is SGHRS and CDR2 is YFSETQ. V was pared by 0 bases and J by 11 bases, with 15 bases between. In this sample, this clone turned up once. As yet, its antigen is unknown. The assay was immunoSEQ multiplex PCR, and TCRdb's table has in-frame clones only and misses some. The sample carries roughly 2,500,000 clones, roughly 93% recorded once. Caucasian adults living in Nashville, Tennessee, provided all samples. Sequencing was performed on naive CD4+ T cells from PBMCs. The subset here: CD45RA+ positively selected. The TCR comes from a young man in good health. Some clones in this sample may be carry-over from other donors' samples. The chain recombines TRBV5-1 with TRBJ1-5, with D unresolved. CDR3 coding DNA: TGCGCCAGCAGCTTGGATCCGGAAAAAAGATCCCAGCATTTT. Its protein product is CASSLDPEKRSQHF.